Here is one T cell receptor (beta chain) with its context. Its cognate antigen is unknown. The V end was cut by 6 bases, the J end by 8 bases, with 13 bases between. The CDR3 sequence is 12 residues long. CDR1 and CDR2 (germline): MNHEY, SMNVEV (reference sequence). The study ran its PCR with 60 Vbeta and 13 Jbeta primers. Produced via immunoSEQ multiplex PCR; TCRdb's table is partial and in-frame only. Of some 170,000 clones in the sample, around four fifths were seen once. The entry originates in a study of cytomegalovirus exposure and HLA in healthy donors. Findings and limits, study-wide: Another analysis was done later, and it associated 16,951 TCR beta sequences with HLA alleles at 0.05 false discovery rate. In vitro assays verified that three CMV-associated chains recognized CMV antigens specifically.

The TCR sequence derives from a man between 18 and 29 years old in good health and CMV-seropositive. The V call is TRBV27, the J call TRBJ1-2, with unresolved D. The specimen was PBMCs. CDR3 in amino acids: CASRDEYSGYTF. The CDR3, as DNA: TGTGCCAGCAGGGATGAATATAGCGGCTACACCTTC.